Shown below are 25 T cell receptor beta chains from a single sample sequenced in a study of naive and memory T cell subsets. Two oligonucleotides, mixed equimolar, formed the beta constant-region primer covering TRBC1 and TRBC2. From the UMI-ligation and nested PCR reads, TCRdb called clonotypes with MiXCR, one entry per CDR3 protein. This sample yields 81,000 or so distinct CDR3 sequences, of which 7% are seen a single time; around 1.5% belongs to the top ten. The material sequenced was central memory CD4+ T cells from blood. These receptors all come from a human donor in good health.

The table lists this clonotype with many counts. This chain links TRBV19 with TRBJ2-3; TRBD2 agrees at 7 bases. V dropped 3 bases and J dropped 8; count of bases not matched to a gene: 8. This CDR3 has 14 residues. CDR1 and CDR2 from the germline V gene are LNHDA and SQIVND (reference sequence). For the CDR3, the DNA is TGTGCCAGTAGTATCTCGGGAGGCGGAGGTACGCAGTATTTT. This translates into CASSISGGGGTQYF.

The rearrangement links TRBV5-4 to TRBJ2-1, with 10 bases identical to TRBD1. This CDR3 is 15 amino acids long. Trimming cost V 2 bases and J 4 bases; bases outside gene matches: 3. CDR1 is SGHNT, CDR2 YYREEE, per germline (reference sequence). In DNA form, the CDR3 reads TGTGCCAGCAGCTTTAGGACAGGGGGTTACAATGAGCAGTTCTTC. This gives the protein CASSFRTGGYNEQFF.

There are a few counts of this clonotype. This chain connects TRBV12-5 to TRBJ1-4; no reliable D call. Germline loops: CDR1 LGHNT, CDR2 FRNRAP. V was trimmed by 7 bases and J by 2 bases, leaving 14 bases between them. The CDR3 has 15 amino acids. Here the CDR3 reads CASDPPERTNEKLFF. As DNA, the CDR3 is TGTGCTAGTGACCCTCCTGAGAGGACTAATGAAAAACTGTTTTTT. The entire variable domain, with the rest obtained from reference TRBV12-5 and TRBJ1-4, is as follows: DARVTQTPRHKVTEMGQEVTMRCQPILGHNTVFWYRQTMMQGLELLAYFRNRAPLDDSGMPKDRFSAEMPDATLATLKIQPSEPRDSAVYFCASDPPERTNEKLFFGSGTQLSVL.

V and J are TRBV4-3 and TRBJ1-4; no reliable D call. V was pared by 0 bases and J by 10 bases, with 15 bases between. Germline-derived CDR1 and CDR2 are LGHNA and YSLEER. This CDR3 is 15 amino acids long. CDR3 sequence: CASSQEQFGGGKLFF. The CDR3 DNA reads TGCGCCAGCAGCCAAGAGCAGTTCGGAGGCGGAAAACTGTTTTTT.

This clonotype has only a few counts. The CDR3 protein is CASDQSKETQYF. As DNA, the CDR3 is TGCGCCAGCGATCAGAGCAAAGAGACCCAGTACTTC. The chain employs TRBV4-3 and TRBJ2-5; D gene unclear. The germline V gene has CDR1 LGHNA and CDR2 YSLEER. Trimming removed 8 bases at V and 3 bases at J, with 10 bases between. The CDR3 covers 12 residues.

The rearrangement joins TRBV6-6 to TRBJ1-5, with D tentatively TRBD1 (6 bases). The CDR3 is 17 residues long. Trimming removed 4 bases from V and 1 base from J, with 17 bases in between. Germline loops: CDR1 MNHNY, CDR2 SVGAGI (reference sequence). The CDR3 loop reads CASSSQSQGLSNQPQHF. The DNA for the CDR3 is TGTGCCAGCAGTTCACAATCCCAGGGGCTCAGCAATCAGCCCCAGCATTTT.

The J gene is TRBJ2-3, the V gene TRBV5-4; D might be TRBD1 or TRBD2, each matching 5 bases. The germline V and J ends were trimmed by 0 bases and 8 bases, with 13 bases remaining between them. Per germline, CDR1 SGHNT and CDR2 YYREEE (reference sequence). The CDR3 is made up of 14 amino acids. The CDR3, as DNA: TGTGCCAGCAGCTTGGGGGGGAACTCGGGTACGCAGTATTTT. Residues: CASSLGGNSGTQYF.

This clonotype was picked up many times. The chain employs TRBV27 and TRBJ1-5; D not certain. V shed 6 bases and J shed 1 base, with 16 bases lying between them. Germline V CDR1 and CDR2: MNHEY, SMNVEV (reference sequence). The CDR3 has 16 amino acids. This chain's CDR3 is CASSLRAGFSNQPQHF. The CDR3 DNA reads TGTGCCAGCAGCCTCCGCGCGGGTTTCAGCAATCAGCCCCAGCATTTT.

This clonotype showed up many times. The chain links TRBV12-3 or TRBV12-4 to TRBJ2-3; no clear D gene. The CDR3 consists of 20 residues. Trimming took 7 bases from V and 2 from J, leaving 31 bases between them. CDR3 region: CASIPGVKGGISSPTDTQYF. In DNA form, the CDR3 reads TGTGCCAGCATTCCGGGCGTAAAAGGTGGGATTAGTAGTCCCACAGATACGCAGTATTTT.

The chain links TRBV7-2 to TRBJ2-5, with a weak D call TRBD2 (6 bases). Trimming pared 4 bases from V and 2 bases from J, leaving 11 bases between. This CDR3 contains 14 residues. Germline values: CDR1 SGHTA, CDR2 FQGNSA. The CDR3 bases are TGTGCCAGCAGCTCTGCGCGGGGTCAAGAGACCCAGTACTTC. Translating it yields CASSSARGQETQYF. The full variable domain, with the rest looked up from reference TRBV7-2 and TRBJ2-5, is GAGVSQSPSNKVTEKGKDVELRCDPISGHTALYWYRQSLGQGLEFLIYFQGNSAPDKSGLPSDRFSAERTGGSVSTLTIQRTQQEDSAVYLCASSSARGQETQYFGPGTRLLVL.

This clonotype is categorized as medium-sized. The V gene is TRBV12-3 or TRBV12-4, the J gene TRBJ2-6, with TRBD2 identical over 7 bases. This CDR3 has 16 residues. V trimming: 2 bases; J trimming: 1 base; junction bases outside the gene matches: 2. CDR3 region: CASSLTGGSGANVLTF. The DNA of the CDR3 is TGTGCCAGCAGTTTAACGGGAGGATCTGGGGCCAACGTCCTGACTTTC.

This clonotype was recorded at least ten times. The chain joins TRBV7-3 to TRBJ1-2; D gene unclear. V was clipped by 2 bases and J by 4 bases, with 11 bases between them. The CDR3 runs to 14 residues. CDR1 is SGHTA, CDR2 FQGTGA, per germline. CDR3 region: CASSLGGSSYGYTF. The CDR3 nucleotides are TGTGCCAGCAGCTTAGGAGGGTCATCCTATGGCTACACCTTC. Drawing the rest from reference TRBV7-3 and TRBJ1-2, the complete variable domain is GAGVSQTPSNKVTEKGKYVELRCDPISGHTALYWYRQSLGQGPEFLIYFQGTGAADDSGLPNDRFFAVRPEGSVSTLKIQRTERGDSAVYLCASSLGGSSYGYTFGSGTRLTVV.

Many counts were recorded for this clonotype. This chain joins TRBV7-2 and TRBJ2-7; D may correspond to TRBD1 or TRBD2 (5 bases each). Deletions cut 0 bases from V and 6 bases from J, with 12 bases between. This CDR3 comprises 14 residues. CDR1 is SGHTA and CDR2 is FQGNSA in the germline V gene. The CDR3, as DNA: TGTGCCAGCAGCTTAGCGTTTGGGGGAACCGAGCAGTACTTC. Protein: CASSLAFGGTEQYF.

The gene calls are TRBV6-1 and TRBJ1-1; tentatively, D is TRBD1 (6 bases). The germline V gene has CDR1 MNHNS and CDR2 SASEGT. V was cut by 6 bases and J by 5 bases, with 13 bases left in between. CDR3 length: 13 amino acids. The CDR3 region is CASRLQGNTEAFF. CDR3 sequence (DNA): TGTGCCAGCAGATTACAGGGAAATACTGAAGCTTTCTTT.

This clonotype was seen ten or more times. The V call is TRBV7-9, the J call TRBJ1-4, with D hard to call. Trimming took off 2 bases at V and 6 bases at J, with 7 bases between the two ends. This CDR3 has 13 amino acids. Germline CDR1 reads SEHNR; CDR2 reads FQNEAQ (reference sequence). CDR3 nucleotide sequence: TGTGCCAGCAGCTTATTCTCAGATGAAAAACTGTTTTTT. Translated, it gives CASSLFSDEKLFF.

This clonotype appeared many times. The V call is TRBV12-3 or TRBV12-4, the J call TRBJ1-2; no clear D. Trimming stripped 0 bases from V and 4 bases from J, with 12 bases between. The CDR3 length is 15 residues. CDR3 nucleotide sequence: TGTGCCAGCAGTTTAGCAGGAGGAGCCTCCTATGGCTACACCTTC. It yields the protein CASSLAGGASYGYTF.

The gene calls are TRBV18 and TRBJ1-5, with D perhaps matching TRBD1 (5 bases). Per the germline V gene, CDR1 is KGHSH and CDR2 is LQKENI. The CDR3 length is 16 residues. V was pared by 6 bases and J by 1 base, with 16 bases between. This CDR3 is CASSAGAPGSNQPQHF. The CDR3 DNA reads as TGTGCCAGCTCCGCCGGGGCCCCGGGGAGCAATCAGCCCCAGCATTTT.

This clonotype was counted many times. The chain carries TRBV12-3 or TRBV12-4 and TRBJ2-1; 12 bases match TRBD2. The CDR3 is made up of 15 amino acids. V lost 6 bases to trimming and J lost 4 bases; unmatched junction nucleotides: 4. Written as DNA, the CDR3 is TGTGCCAGCAGGCGACTAGCGGGGGCTTACAATGAGCAGTTCTTC. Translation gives CASRRLAGAYNEQFF.

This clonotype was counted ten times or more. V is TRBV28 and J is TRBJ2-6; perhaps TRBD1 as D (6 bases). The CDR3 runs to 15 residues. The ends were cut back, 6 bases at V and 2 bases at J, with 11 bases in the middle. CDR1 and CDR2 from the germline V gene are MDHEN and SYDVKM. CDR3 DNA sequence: TGTGCCAGCAGGGGGGCCACCACTGGGGCCAACGTCCTGACTTTC. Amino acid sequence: CASRGATTGANVLTF.

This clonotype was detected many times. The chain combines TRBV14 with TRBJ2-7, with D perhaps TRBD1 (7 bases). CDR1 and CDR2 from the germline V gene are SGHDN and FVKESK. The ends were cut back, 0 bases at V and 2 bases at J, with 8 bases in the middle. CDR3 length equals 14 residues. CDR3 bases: TGTGCCAGCAGCCAAGACAGGGGGGCCTACGAGCAGTACTTC. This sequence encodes CASSQDRGAYEQYF. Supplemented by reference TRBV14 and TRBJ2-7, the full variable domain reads EAGVTQFPSHSVIEKGQTVTLRCDPISGHDNLYWYRRVMGKEIKFLLHFVKESKQDESGMPNNRFLAERTGGTYSTLKVQPAELEDSGVYFCASSQDRGAYEQYFGPGTRLTVT.

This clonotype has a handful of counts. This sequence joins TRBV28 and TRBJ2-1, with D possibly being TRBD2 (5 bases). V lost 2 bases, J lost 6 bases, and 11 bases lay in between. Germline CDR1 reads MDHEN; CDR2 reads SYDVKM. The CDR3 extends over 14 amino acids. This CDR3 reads CASSLPGNLNEQFF. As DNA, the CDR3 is TGTGCCAGCAGTTTACCCGGGAACCTCAATGAGCAGTTCTTC.

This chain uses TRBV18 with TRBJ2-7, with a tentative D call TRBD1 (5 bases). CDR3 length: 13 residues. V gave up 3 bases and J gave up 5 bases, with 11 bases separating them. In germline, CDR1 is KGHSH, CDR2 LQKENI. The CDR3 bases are TGTGCCAGCTCACCTTCGACAGTGAACGAGCAGTACTTC. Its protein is CASSPSTVNEQYF.

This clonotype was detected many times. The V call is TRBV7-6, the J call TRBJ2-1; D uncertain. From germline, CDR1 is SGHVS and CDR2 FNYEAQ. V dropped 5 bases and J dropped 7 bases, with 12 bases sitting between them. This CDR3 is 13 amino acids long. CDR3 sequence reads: CASSPNPMNEQFF. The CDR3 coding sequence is TGTGCCAGCAGCCCAAATCCTATGAATGAGCAGTTCTTC.

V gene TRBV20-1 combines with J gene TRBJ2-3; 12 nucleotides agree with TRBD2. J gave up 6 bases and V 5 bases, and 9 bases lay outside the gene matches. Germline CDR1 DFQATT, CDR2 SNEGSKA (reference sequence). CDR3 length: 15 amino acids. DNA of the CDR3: TGCAGTGCTGGTGGGCTAGCGGGGGGGCTGGATACGCAGTATTTT. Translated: CSAGGLAGGLDTQYF.

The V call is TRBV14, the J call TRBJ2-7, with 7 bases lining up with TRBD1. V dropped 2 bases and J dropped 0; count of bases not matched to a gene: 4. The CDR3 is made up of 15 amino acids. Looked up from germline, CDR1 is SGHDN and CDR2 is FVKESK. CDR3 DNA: TGTGCCAGCAGCCAAATCCGGGACAGCTCCTACGAGCAGTACTTC. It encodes CASSQIRDSSYEQYF.